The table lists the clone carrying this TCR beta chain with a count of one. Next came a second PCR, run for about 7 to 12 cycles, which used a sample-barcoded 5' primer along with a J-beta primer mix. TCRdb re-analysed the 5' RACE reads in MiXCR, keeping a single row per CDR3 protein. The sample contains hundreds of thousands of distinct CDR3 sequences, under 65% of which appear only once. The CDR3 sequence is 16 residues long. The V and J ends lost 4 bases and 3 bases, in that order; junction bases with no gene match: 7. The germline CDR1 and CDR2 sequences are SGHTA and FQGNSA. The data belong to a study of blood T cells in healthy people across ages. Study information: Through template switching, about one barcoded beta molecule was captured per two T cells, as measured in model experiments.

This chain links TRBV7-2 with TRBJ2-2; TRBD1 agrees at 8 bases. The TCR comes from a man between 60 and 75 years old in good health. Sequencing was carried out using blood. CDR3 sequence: CASSWTGTGYTGELFF. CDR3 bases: TGTGCCAGCAGCTGGACCGGGACAGGATACACCGGGGAGCTGTTTTTT.